This T cell receptor beta chain was observed in a study of blood T cell repertoires in COVID-19. Turning to the study itself: Sites across the United States, Italy and Spain contributed samples from acute and convalescent COVID-19. PBMCs, B-cell-depleted T cells, or T cells provided the cDNA or gDNA that made up the material.

In the study's own analysis: Reference gene primer amplification gave estimated nucleated cell counts. TCRdb's table, derived via immunoSEQ multiplex PCR, lists solely in-frame clones and lacks some. V, J and clone size reflect that table, while D and trimming were determined from the DNA. The sample has approximately 360,000 clones, 80% to 90% seen once. V trimming: 4 bases; J trimming: 5 bases; junction bases outside the gene matches: 6. The CDR3 covers 15 residues. Germline-derived CDR1 and CDR2 are SGHTA and FQGNSA. The chain couples TRBV7-2 to TRBJ2-7, with 12 positions matching TRBD1. This sequence was found in a man aged 40-55 years with acute or convalescent COVID-19. Source material: peripheral blood. CDR3 loop: CASSSRDRGLHEQYF. CDR3 nucleotide sequence: TGTGCCAGCAGCTCCCGGGACAGGGGGCTCCACGAGCAGTACTTC.